This TCR beta chain appears in the sequencing data of a study of T-cell memory formation after mild COVID-19. General study results and limits: Second-wave clones peaking on day 37 lacked confirmed SARS-CoV-2 specificity. CD4+ clones that contracted lay mainly in CM and EM; CD8+ ones lay in EMRA. Later expanders leaned CD4+, whereas clones that contracted between day 15 and 85 were balanced CD4/CD8.

The 5'RACE method, run with constant-segment primers, produced TCR alpha and TCR beta cDNA libraries (carrying sample barcodes and UMIs). TCRdb independently ran MiXCR on the 5' RACE reads; one entry per CDR3 protein. The top ten hold 2% to 2.5% of the sample, which has fewer than 150,000 distinct CDR3 sequences, roughly 6% seen once. The table lists this clonotype with many counts. Antigen: not known. The sample was PBMCs or a T cell subset sorted from them (not recorded which). The TCR sequence derives from an adult woman who had mild COVID-19 (a few samples of this study predate the infection). Cell type and time point are not known.

Here the CDR3 reads CASTSWTSGRDEQFF. The CDR3 DNA reads TGTGCCAGCACCTCCTGGACTAGCGGGAGAGATGAGCAGTTCTTC. V and J are TRBV7-2 and TRBJ2-1; TRBD2 matches at 13 bases. The CDR3 covers 15 residues. Trimming cost V 7 bases and J 8 bases; bases outside gene matches: 8. CDR1 is SGHTA, CDR2 FQGNSA, per germline.